The 20 T cell receptor beta chains in this list originate from one sample, sequenced in a study of blood T cell repertoires in COVID-19. Sequencing used immunoSEQ multiplex PCR; TCRdb keeps in-frame clones, though not all of them. The table includes 350,000 to 450,000 clones, 89% detected once. Sequences were obtained from peripheral blood. The receptors stem from a woman in her 40s with COVID-19, enrolled during active disease.

The chain uses TRBV19 and TRBJ1-5; D is undetermined. V was cut by 0 bases and J by 2 bases, with 8 bases left in between. Germline lookup yields CDR1 LNHDA and CDR2 SQIVND (reference sequence). The CDR3 is 15 residues long. The chain's CDR3 is CASSIEDSRNQPQHF. CDR3 bases: TGTGCCAGTAGTATAGAGGATAGCCGCAATCAGCCCCAGCATTTT.

This clone was seen a handful of times. The chain employs TRBV5-1 and TRBJ1-2; weak D call: TRBD1 (6 bases). The CDR3 sequence is 15 residues long. Between the trimmed V and J ends, which lost 0 bases and 6 bases, there was a span of 15 bases. The germline gives CDR1 SGHRS, CDR2 YFSETQ. CDR3 in amino acids: CASSLAKGGFNGYTF. CDR3 nucleotides: TGCGCCAGCAGCTTGGCCAAAGGGGGATTCAATGGCTACACCTTC.

The genes are TRBV28 and TRBJ1-6; 12 bases map to TRBD1. Germline assignment: CDR1 MDHEN and CDR2 SYDVKM. The CDR3 has 22 residues. The V gene end was trimmed by 4 bases and the J gene end by 0 bases; junction bases not matched to a gene: 16. The CDR3 here is CASSYWGPGTGGSSSYNSPLHF. Written as DNA, the CDR3 is TGTGCCAGCAGTTACTGGGGCCCCGGGACAGGGGGCTCCAGCTCCTATAATTCACCCCTCCACTTT.

The V and J genes are TRBV14 and TRBJ2-2, with D unresolved. The V gene's germline CDR1 is SGHDN and CDR2 FVKESK. V was shortened by 2 bases and J by 4 bases, with 2 bases between the two germline ends. The CDR3 contains 12 residues. The CDR3 DNA follows: TGTGCCAGCAGCCAACGCACCGGGGAGCTGTTTTTT. It specifies CASSQRTGELFF.

The V gene is TRBV6-6, the J gene TRBJ1-2; maybe TRBD1 (5 bases). The CDR3 covers 14 residues. Germline V gene sequence: CDR1 MNHNY, CDR2 SVGAGI (reference sequence). V lost 4 bases to trimming and J lost 2 bases, with 11 bases between them. The CDR3 nucleotides are TGTGCCAGCAGTTCGACAGAGGCGAACTATGGCTACACCTTC. This translates into CASSSTEANYGYTF.

This clone was seen only a few times. The rearrangement links TRBV5-1 to TRBJ1-5, with D unresolved. Per germline, CDR1 SGHRS and CDR2 YFSETQ. Trimming shortened V by 0 bases and J by 0 bases, and 7 bases separated the two germline ends. This CDR3 region has 15 residues. This chain's CDR3 is CASSLDAYSNQPQHF. The CDR3, as DNA: TGCGCCAGCAGCTTGGACGCGTATAGCAATCAGCCCCAGCATTTT. The full variable domain, completed using reference TRBV5-1 and TRBJ1-5, is KAGVTQTPRYLIKTRGQQVTLSCSPISGHRSVSWYQQTPGQGLQFLFEYFSETQRNKGNFPGRFSGRQFSNSRSEMNVSTLELGDSALYLCASSLDAYSNQPQHFGDGTRLSIL.

This chain joins TRBV6-5 and TRBJ2-2, with TRBD1 matching 7 bases. CDR1 and CDR2 from the germline V gene are MNHEY and SVGAGI. The CDR3 is 14 amino acids. Germline trimming cut 8 bases from V and 5 bases from J; bases unmatched to any gene: 8. CDR3 in DNA: TGTGCCAGCGGGAGACAGGGCGGGACCGGGGAGCTGTTTTTT. It codes for CASGRQGGTGELFF.

The rearrangement uses TRBV18 and TRBJ2-5, with no clear D. Germline values: CDR1 KGHSH, CDR2 LQKENI. This CDR3 has 15 amino acids. V dropped 2 bases and J dropped 2 bases, with 12 bases sitting between them. CDR3 residues: CASSPFQAAQETQYF. The CDR3 DNA follows: TGTGCCAGCTCACCATTCCAGGCCGCGCAAGAGACCCAGTACTTC.

With regard to this clone: Within the sample, other DNA sequences also encode this same CDR3. This chain joins TRBV28 and TRBJ1-5, with a tentative D call TRBD1 (6 bases). The CDR3 has 15 amino acids. The germline V gene has CDR1 MDHEN and CDR2 SYDVKM. Trimming cost V 1 base and J 6 bases, with 13 bases left between them. The CDR3 sequence: CASSLYTGYGQPQHF. CDR3 bases: TGTGCCAGCAGTTTATACACAGGGTATGGTCAGCCCCAGCATTTT.

The chain has TRBV5-1 and TRBJ2-2, with 10 bases aligning to TRBD2. There are 17 residues in the CDR3. The J segment lost 4 bases and the V segment lost 4 bases, leaving 10 bases of the junction unmatched. CDR1 SGHRS and CDR2 YFSETQ come from the germline V gene. For the CDR3, the DNA is TGCGCCAGCAGCACGCTCTGGACTAGCGGTCCCACCGGGGAGCTGTTTTTT. Amino acid sequence: CASSTLWTSGPTGELFF. The entire variable domain, with the rest obtained from reference TRBV5-1 and TRBJ2-2, is as follows: KAGVTQTPRYLIKTRGQQVTLSCSPISGHRSVSWYQQTPGQGLQFLFEYFSETQRNKGNFPGRFSGRQFSNSRSEMNVSTLELGDSALYLCASSTLWTSGPTGELFFGEGSRLTVL.

This chain uses TRBV7-3 with TRBJ2-5; D is unclear. CDR3 length equals 13 residues. The V and J ends lost 3 bases and 10 bases respectively, with 15 bases between them. CDR1 is SGHTA and CDR2 is FQGTGA in the germline V gene. The CDR3 region has the DNA TGTGCCAGCAGCTTGTTACTCTTTTCGATCCAGTACTTC. Encoded protein: CASSLLLFSIQYF.

The chain has TRBV11-2 and TRBJ1-3; maybe TRBD1 (5 bases). The V end was cut by 2 bases, the J end by 2 bases, with 7 bases between. CDR1 and CDR2 from the germline V gene are SGHAT and FQNNGV. This CDR3 contains 14 residues. CDR3 DNA: TGTGCCAGCAGCTTACAGGGTCCTGGAAACACCATATATTTT. Its protein is CASSLQGPGNTIYF. Supplemented by reference TRBV11-2 and TRBJ1-3, the full variable domain reads EAGVAQSPRYKIIEKRQSVAFWCNPISGHATLYWYQQILGQGPKLLIQFQNNGVVDDSQLPKDRFSAERLKGVDSTLKIQPAKLEDSAVYLCASSLQGPGNTIYFGEGSWLTVV.

This clone showed up just once. The CDR3 DNA follows: TGTGCCAGCTCACCCTCTTCCGTTCCAACCTATAGCAATCAGCCCCAGCATTTT. Protein: CASSPSSVPTYSNQPQHF. The chain recombines TRBV18 with TRBJ1-5; the D is unclear. The V gene lost 3 bases and the J gene lost 0 bases, with 18 bases spanning the gap. Per the germline V gene, CDR1 is KGHSH and CDR2 is LQKENI. The CDR3 is 18 amino acids. Full variable domain (rest looked up from reference TRBV18 and TRBJ1-5): NAGVMQNPRHLVRRRGQEARLRCSPMKGHSHVYWYRQLPEEGLKFMVYLQKENIIDESGMPKERFSAEFPKEGPSILRIQQVVRGDSAAYFCASSPSSVPTYSNQPQHFGDGTRLSIL.

This clone was recorded once. The CDR3 loop reads CATLPGTYSYNEQFF. Here the CDR3 DNA reads TGTGCCACCCTTCCTGGGACTTACTCCTACAATGAGCAGTTCTTC. V gene TRBV7-2 combines with J gene TRBJ2-1; D might be TRBD2 (6 bases). Germline loops: CDR1 SGHTA, CDR2 FQGNSA. The CDR3 runs to 15 residues. V lost 10 bases and J 0 bases, leaving 16 bases between the germline ends.

This chain joins TRBV6-5 and TRBJ2-1, with 8 bases fitting TRBD1. Germline trimming cut 2 bases from V and 4 bases from J; bases unmatched to any gene: 4. The germline gives CDR1 MNHEY, CDR2 SVGAGI. The CDR3 is made up of 15 amino acids. Here the CDR3 reads CASSYGGQGYNEQFF. CDR3 coding DNA: TGTGCCAGCAGTTACGGCGGACAGGGTTACAATGAGCAGTTCTTC.

The V call is TRBV29-1, the J call TRBJ2-2; 8 bases align to TRBD1. CDR3 length equals 15 residues. Trimming removed 3 bases from V and 5 bases from J; junction bases left unmatched: 8. From germline, CDR1 is SQVTM and CDR2 ANQGSEA. The CDR3 coding sequence is TGCAGCGTTGACCCCAGGGGGCAGGGAACCGGGGAGCTGTTTTTT. Translation: CSVDPRGQGTGELFF.

The CDR3 nucleotides are TGCGCCAGCAGCTTGGACAGGGTGGACTCACCCCTCCACTTT. Its protein product is CASSLDRVDSPLHF. The V gene is TRBV5-1, the J gene TRBJ1-6; D perhaps matches TRBD1 (6 bases). Between the trimmed V and J ends, which lost 0 bases and 10 bases, there was a span of 11 bases. This CDR3 has 14 residues. Germline lookup yields CDR1 SGHRS and CDR2 YFSETQ. Combining the CDR3 with reference TRBV5-1 and TRBJ1-6 gives the whole variable domain KAGVTQTPRYLIKTRGQQVTLSCSPISGHRSVSWYQQTPGQGLQFLFEYFSETQRNKGNFPGRFSGRQFSNSRSEMNVSTLELGDSALYLCASSLDRVDSPLHFGNGTRLTVT.

This rearrangement joins TRBV6-2 or TRBV6-3 to TRBJ2-7, with D perhaps matching TRBD2 (6 bases). The length of the CDR3 is 15 residues. Deletions cut 6 bases from V and 4 bases from J, with 19 bases between. Germline-derived CDR1 and CDR2 are MNHEY and SVGEGT. DNA of the CDR3: TGTGCCAGCAGCCACGGCGGGACGGGGGAGTACGAGCAGTACTTC. Translated, it gives CASSHGGTGEYEQYF.

The chain has TRBV7-3 and TRBJ1-6, with D hard to call. Germline CDR1 is SGHTA and CDR2 is FQGTGA. The CDR3 has 14 amino acids. Trimming pared 2 bases from V and 7 bases from J, leaving 9 bases between. CDR3 bases: TGTGCCAGCAGCTTAGGGCTGGCCAATTCACCCCTCCACTTT. It is translated as CASSLGLANSPLHF.

This clone appeared once. The V and J genes are TRBV12-5 and TRBJ2-1; 15 nucleotides align to TRBD2. The length of the CDR3 is 18 residues. Germline V gene data show CDR1 as LGHNT and CDR2 as FRNRAP. The ends lost 6 bases at V and 3 bases at J; junction bases unmatched: 9. CDR3: CASGFPGLAGGHYNEQFF. In DNA, the CDR3 is TGTGCTAGTGGCTTTCCCGGACTAGCGGGAGGGCACTACAATGAGCAGTTCTTC.